One sample yielded the 23 T cell receptor beta chains listed below, sequenced in a study of cytomegalovirus exposure and HLA in healthy donors. Clones were sequenced by immunoSEQ multiplex PCR, and TCRdb holds only the in-frame ones, with some missing. The sample holds fewer than 100,000 clones, 90% to 95% seen once. The specimen was PBMCs. The receptors shown here come from a woman between 18 and 29 years old in good health and CMV-seronegative.

The chain links TRBV2 to TRBJ1-3; 10 nucleotides line up with TRBD1. In germline, CDR1 is SNHLY, CDR2 FYNNEI. The CDR3 length is 15 residues. V shed 3 bases, J shed 6 bases, and the junction held 5 bases outside the gene matches. CDR3 bases: TGTGCCAGCAGTGATCGCCGACAGGGGGCAAACACCATATATTTT. It specifies CASSDRRQGANTIYF.

This sequence joins TRBV7-8 and TRBJ2-7, with D possibly matching TRBD2 (5 bases). This CDR3 has 14 residues. V lost 6 bases, J lost 2 bases, and 14 bases lay in between. Germline CDR1 reads SGHVS; CDR2 reads FQNEAQ. The CDR3: CASRIGESAYEQYF. The CDR3, as DNA: TGTGCCAGCAGGATCGGGGAATCGGCCTACGAGCAGTACTTC.

The V gene is TRBV2, the J gene TRBJ1-3, with D perhaps matching TRBD1 (6 bases). Trimming took off 9 bases at V and 4 bases at J, with 13 bases between the two ends. Germline CDR1 reads SNHLY; CDR2 reads FYNNEI. The CDR3 has 13 residues. CDR3 sequence (DNA): TGTGCCAGTAGAGGGGGAGCGGGAAACACCATATATTTT. The encoded protein is CASRGGAGNTIYF.

The gene calls are TRBV5-1 and TRBJ2-7, with 11 nucleotides matching TRBD1. This CDR3 is 16 amino acids long. V lost 4 bases to trimming and J lost 6 bases; unmatched junction nucleotides: 12. Germline V lookup: CDR1 SGHRS, CDR2 YFSETQ. CDR3 DNA sequence: TGCGCCAGCAGCCCCCATAGGACAGGGGGCAGGGTCGAGCAGTACTTC. Encoded protein: CASSPHRTGGRVEQYF.

This chain links TRBV13 with TRBJ2-3; 15 positions match TRBD2. V trimming: 5 bases; J trimming: 0 bases; junction bases outside the gene matches: 6. The CDR3 extends over 18 amino acids. CDR1 is PRHDT and CDR2 is FYEKMQ in the germline V gene (reference sequence). This CDR3 reads CASSPGTSGGTSTDTQYF. The CDR3 DNA is TGTGCCAGCAGCCCTGGGACTAGCGGGGGGACCAGCACAGATACGCAGTATTTT.

The chain couples TRBV10-3 to TRBJ2-3; TRBD2 matches at 16 bases. Germline V lookup: CDR1 ENHRY, CDR2 SYGVKD. The junction had 14 bases not matched to a gene; V was cut back by 6 bases and J by 5 bases. CDR3 size: 19 residues. CDR3 region: CAIRTGLAGGPLFEDTQYF. The CDR3, as DNA: TGTGCCATCAGGACGGGACTAGCGGGGGGGCCCTTGTTTGAAGATACGCAGTATTTT.

This clone was seen a single time. The chain uses TRBV7-2 and TRBJ2-7, with 10 bases aligning to TRBD2. CDR1 and CDR2 from the germline V gene are SGHTA and FQGNSA. The CDR3 consists of 15 residues. V trimming: 4 bases; J trimming: 2 bases; junction bases outside the gene matches: 5. CDR3 DNA: TGTGCCAGCAGCTCATTAGCGGGGGGAACCTACGAGCAGTACTTC. This codes for CASSSLAGGTYEQYF. The variable domain in full, with the rest retrieved from reference TRBV7-2 and TRBJ2-7, is GAGVSQSPSNKVTEKGKDVELRCDPISGHTALYWYRQSLGQGLEFLIYFQGNSAPDKSGLPSDRFSAERTGGSVSTLTIQRTQQEDSAVYLCASSSLAGGTYEQYFGPGTRLTVT.

V gene TRBV6-5 combines with J gene TRBJ1-1; D is unclear. Germline CDR1 and CDR2: MNHEY and SVGAGI. The V end was cut by 4 bases, the J end by 4 bases, with 13 bases between. The CDR3 is 14 amino acids. The CDR3 coding sequence is TGTGCCAGCAGTTTTGGTCCGGGGAGCACTGAAGCTTTCTTT. Translated: CASSFGPGSTEAFF.

V is TRBV5-6 and J is TRBJ1-6; TRBD1 matches 10 bases. Trimming took 4 bases from V and 6 from J; bases not matched to a gene: 10. The CDR3 is 17 amino acids. CDR1 and CDR2 (germline): SGHDT, YYEEEE. The CDR3 coding sequence is TGTGCCAGCAGCCCCTCTCTAGACAGGGGGCCTAATTCACCCCTCCACTTT. It is translated as CASSPSLDRGPNSPLHF. Based on the CDR3 plus reference TRBV5-6 and TRBJ1-6, the full variable domain is DAGVTQSPTHLIKTRGQQVTLRCSPKSGHDTVSWYQQALGQGPQFIFQYYEEEERQRGNFPDRFSGHQFPNYSSELNVNALLLGDSALYLCASSPSLDRGPNSPLHFGNGTRLTVT.

The rearrangement uses TRBV28 and TRBJ1-1; D gene unclear. V lost 9 bases and J 0 bases, leaving 5 bases between the germline ends. The CDR3 totals 11 residues. Germline CDR1 MDHEN, CDR2 SYDVKM. The CDR3, as DNA: TGTGCCAGTTATATGAACACTGAAGCTTTCTTT. Encoded protein: CASYMNTEAFF.

This clone came up once. The V call is TRBV5-4, the J call TRBJ1-1; D not certain. V lost 5 bases, J lost 5 bases, and 10 bases lay in between. The CDR3 totals 12 residues. CDR1 and CDR2 (germline): SGHNT, YYREEE (reference sequence). CDR3 region: CASSHPKTEAFF. DNA of the CDR3: TGTGCCAGCAGTCACCCTAAAACTGAAGCTTTCTTT.

The V call is TRBV2, the J call TRBJ2-7; D might be TRBD2 (6 bases). Trimming pared 8 bases from V and 2 bases from J, leaving 13 bases between. The CDR3 is 13 residues long. Germline V CDR1 and CDR2: SNHLY, FYNNEI. In DNA form, the CDR3 reads TGTGCCAGCGCGCGGGGTATTACCTACGAGCAGTACTTC. It yields the protein CASARGITYEQYF.

This chain links TRBV4-1 with TRBJ2-5; TRBD1 aligns across 10 bases. With 3 bases clipped from V and 7 bases from J, the junction kept 14 bases outside the gene matches. CDR3 length: 17 amino acids. Germline V gene lookup returns CDR1 MGHRA and CDR2 YSYEKL. The CDR3 spells CASSQVPGQGSSGTQYF. The CDR3 bases are TGCGCCAGCAGCCAGGTTCCGGGACAGGGGTCCTCAGGGACCCAGTACTTC.

The chain carries TRBV6-6 and TRBJ2-5, with D possibly being TRBD2 (6 bases). The V end was cut by 2 bases, the J end by 1 base, with 14 bases between. CDR3 length: 16 residues. Germline V gives CDR1 MNHNY, CDR2 SVGAGI (reference sequence). Here the CDR3 reads CASSYASGGFQETQYF. For the CDR3, the DNA is TGTGCCAGCAGTTACGCCTCCGGGGGTTTCCAAGAGACCCAGTACTTC.

The chain uses TRBV6-1 and TRBJ2-7; D possibly corresponds to TRBD2 (6 bases). Deletions cut 1 base from V and 0 bases from J, with 10 bases between. The CDR3 totals 15 residues. Germline CDR1 MNHNS, CDR2 SASEGT. The CDR3: CASSEGWEASYEQYF. The CDR3 DNA reads TGTGCCAGCAGTGAAGGGTGGGAGGCCTCCTACGAGCAGTACTTC.

The rearrangement joins TRBV5-4 to TRBJ1-6; no clear D gene. CDR3 length equals 12 residues. Germline CDR1 is SGHNT and CDR2 is YYREEE (reference sequence). Trimming left V 3 bases short and J 7 bases short, with 5 bases between. CDR3 sequence reads: CASSSVNSPLHF. CDR3 nucleotide sequence: TGTGCCAGCAGCTCAGTCAATTCACCCCTCCACTTT. The variable domain in full, with the rest retrieved from reference TRBV5-4 and TRBJ1-6, is ETGVTQSPTHLIKTRGQQVTLRCSSQSGHNTVSWYQQALGQGPQFIFQYYREEENGRGNFPPRFSGLQFPNYSSELNVNALELDDSALYLCASSSVNSPLHFGNGTRLTVT.

This chain uses TRBV4-2 with TRBJ2-3, with 7 bases lining up with TRBD2. The CDR3 has 15 residues. With V trimmed by 0 bases and J by 4 bases, 4 bases remained unmatched. The germline V gene has CDR1 LGHNA and CDR2 YNFKEQ. Here the CDR3 reads CASSQDPGGADTQYF. CDR3 sequence (DNA): TGTGCCAGCAGCCAAGATCCGGGGGGAGCAGATACGCAGTATTTT.

This chain connects TRBV10-3 to TRBJ1-2, with 9 bases aligning to TRBD1. Per the germline V gene, CDR1 is ENHRY and CDR2 is SYGVKD. The ends lost 10 bases at V and 4 bases at J; junction bases unmatched: 10. There are 14 residues in the CDR3. The CDR3 is CASSRDREIYGYTF. CDR3 coding DNA: TGTGCCAGTAGCCGGGACAGGGAAATCTATGGCTACACCTTC.

The chain has TRBV4-1 and TRBJ1-4; TRBD1 aligns across 7 bases. This CDR3 is 15 amino acids long. Germline V CDR1 and CDR2: MGHRA, YSYEKL. Trimming removed 3 bases from V and 7 bases from J; junction bases left unmatched: 8. CDR3 DNA sequence: TGCGCCAGCAGCCAGGCGACAGGGAGTTCTGAAAAACTGTTTTTT. The encoded protein is CASSQATGSSEKLFF.

This clone showed up just a few times. The chain recombines TRBV6-1 with TRBJ1-1, with D perhaps TRBD1 (6 bases). Germline loops: CDR1 MNHNS, CDR2 SASEGT. Trimming cost V 4 bases and J 0 bases, with 9 bases left between them. There are 14 residues in the CDR3. In nucleotides, the CDR3 is TGTGCCAGCAGTGCAGGGGTTATGAACACTGAAGCTTTCTTT. Translating it yields CASSAGVMNTEAFF.

This rearrangement joins TRBV4-3 to TRBJ2-7; tentatively, D is TRBD1 (6 bases). CDR1 and CDR2 (germline): LGHNA, YSLEER. The V gene lost 0 bases and the J gene lost 4 bases, with 10 bases spanning the gap. The CDR3 has 14 residues. CDR3 amino acids: CASSQDTGTYEQYF. In DNA, the CDR3 is TGCGCCAGCAGCCAAGATACAGGGACATACGAGCAGTACTTC.

This sequence joins TRBV9 and TRBJ2-1; tentatively, D is TRBD2 (6 bases). There are 14 residues in the CDR3. Between the trimmed V and J ends, which lost 2 bases and 7 bases, there was a span of 13 bases. Germline loops: CDR1 SGDLS, CDR2 YYNGEE. CDR3 region: CASSVDGTPNEQFF. CDR3 nucleotides: TGTGCCAGCAGCGTCGACGGGACTCCTAATGAGCAGTTCTTC. Combining the CDR3 with reference TRBV9 and TRBJ2-1 gives the whole variable domain DSGVTQTPKHLITATGQRVTLRCSPRSGDLSVYWYQQSLDQGLQFLIQYYNGEERAKGNILERFSAQQFPDLHSELNLSSLELGDSALYFCASSVDGTPNEQFFGPGTRLTVL.

The chain has TRBV6-5 and TRBJ2-7, with TRBD1 matching 7 bases. J lost 3 bases, V lost 0 bases, and 5 bases had no gene match. This CDR3 has 15 residues. Germline V lookup: CDR1 MNHEY, CDR2 SVGAGI. CDR3 coding DNA: TGTGCCAGCAGTTACTCGAGGACAGGCCTCTACGAGCAGTACTTC. Amino acids: CASSYSRTGLYEQYF.